This entry features one T cell receptor beta chain sequence. The data were obtained in a study of OX40 agonist ivuxolimab in advanced cancers. Measured with immunoSEQ multiplex PCR; TCRdb has only the in-frame clones, and not every one. The data contain about 97,000 clones, approximately 87% of them singletons. Germline V gene lookup returns CDR1 MDHEN and CDR2 SYDVKM. CDR3 length: 16 residues. V was pared by 4 bases and J by 8 bases, with 24 bases between. The sequence was collected from an adult with an advanced solid tumor such as melanoma, head and neck, liver or kidney cancer. The chain recombines TRBV28 with TRBJ2-7; no clear D. This specimen consisted of CD4+ or CD8+ T cells sorted from blood, obtained in a trial of the OX40 agonist ivuxolimab. The CDR3 bases are TGTGCCAGCAGTTCACGACCCGGACCAGACTCGTACCAGCAGTACTTC. Translating it yields CASSSRPGPDSYQQYF. Full variable domain (rest looked up from reference TRBV28 and TRBJ2-7): DVKVTQSSRYLVKRTGEKVFLECVQDMDHENMFWYRQDPGLGLRLIYFSYDVKMKEKGDIPEGYSVSREKKERFSLILESASTNQTSMYLCASSSRPGPDSYQQYFGPGTRLTVT.